A single sample is the source of the 9 T cell receptor beta chains below, sequenced in a study of T cell repertoires in cytomegalovirus infection. These TCRs' antigens remain unknown. TCRdb re-called the reads through MiXCR, storing one row per CDR3 protein. The table records some 800,000 distinct CDR3 sequences, 25% to 30% of them present only once. This material consisted of cultured CD8+ T cells from PBMCs, taken from culture after CMV antigen stimulation. These TCRs come from a human donor in good health (CMV status not recorded). Some clones in this sample may be carry-over from other donors' samples.

The chain joins TRBV6-5 to TRBJ2-2; 7 positions agree with TRBD1. Trimming took 6 bases from V and 6 from J; bases not matched to a gene: 7. The CDR3 totals 14 residues. CDR1 and CDR2 (germline): MNHEY, SVGAGI. CDR3 residues: CASSPETGPGELFF. The CDR3 DNA sequence: TGTGCCAGCAGCCCCGAGACAGGGCCCGGGGAGCTGTTTTTT.

This clonotype appeared a few times. The rearrangement joins TRBV10-3 to TRBJ2-2; the D is unclear. Looked up from germline, CDR1 is ENHRY and CDR2 is SYGVKD. V shed 6 bases and J shed 2 bases, with 4 bases lying between them. CDR3 length equals 12 residues. The CDR3 DNA is TGTGCCATCAGGTCAAACACCGGGGAGCTGTTTTTT. This sequence encodes CAIRSNTGELFF.

This sequence joins TRBV12-3 or TRBV12-4 and TRBJ2-1; either TRBD1 or TRBD2 may fit D (5 bases each). Between the trimmed V and J ends, which lost 3 bases and 5 bases, there was a span of 17 bases. The CDR3 sequence is 16 residues long. CDR3 sequence reads: CASSFLGPGTDNEQFF. As DNA, the CDR3 is TGTGCCAGCAGTTTTCTGGGGCCAGGGACGGACAATGAGCAGTTCTTC.

This sequence joins TRBV6-2 or TRBV6-3 and TRBJ2-1; no firm D call. V was cut by 5 bases and J by 4 bases, with 15 bases left in between. The germline CDR1 and CDR2 sequences are MNHEY and SVGEGT. The CDR3 length is 15 residues. CDR3 sequence reads: CASSTGWSDYNEQFF. Here the CDR3 DNA reads TGTGCCAGCAGTACTGGGTGGTCAGATTACAATGAGCAGTTCTTC.

This clonotype showed up many times. In DNA form, the CDR3 reads TGTGCCAGCAGCTTAGGCCCTTATTATGGTGAAGCTTTCTTT. Its translation: CASSLGPYYGEAFF. The rearrangement links TRBV7-2 to TRBJ1-1, with D hard to call. The germline gives CDR1 SGHTA, CDR2 FQGNSA. The CDR3 consists of 14 residues. V was cut by 1 base and J by 7 bases, with 13 bases left in between.

This clonotype was observed a handful of times. V gene TRBV7-9 combines with J gene TRBJ2-5, with 7 bases identical to TRBD2. Unmatched junction bases numbered 8, after V lost 2 bases and J lost 2 bases. The germline V gene encodes CDR1 SEHNR and CDR2 FQNEAQ (reference sequence). The CDR3 extends over 16 amino acids. Written as DNA, the CDR3 is TGTGCCAGCAGCTTACGAGGGGCTAGCGGACAAGAGACCCAGTACTTC. Residues: CASSLRGASGQETQYF.

This clonotype occurred a few times. CDR3 protein: CASSDPGATLYGYTF. The DNA of the CDR3 is TGTGCCAGCAGCGATCCGGGGGCTACCCTTTATGGCTACACCTTC. The chain is built from TRBV12-3 or TRBV12-4 and TRBJ1-2; the D gene is possibly TRBD1 (6 bases). V lost 6 bases and J 5 bases, leaving 19 bases between the germline ends. The CDR3 extends over 15 amino acids.

The J gene is TRBJ1-5, the V gene TRBV6-6, with D tentatively TRBD1 (5 bases). CDR1 MNHNY and CDR2 SVGAGI come from the germline V gene (reference sequence). The V gene lost 6 bases and the J gene lost 4 bases, with 16 bases spanning the gap. This CDR3 is built from 15 residues. In nucleotides, the CDR3 is TGTGCCAGCAGCCCCCTGGGGCCAGAAAATCAGCCCCAGCATTTT. This sequence encodes CASSPLGPENQPQHF.

V is TRBV28 and J is TRBJ2-2, with D maybe TRBD2 (6 bases). Germline values: CDR1 MDHEN, CDR2 SYDVKM. The length of the CDR3 is 15 residues. Between the trimmed V and J ends, which lost 3 bases and 8 bases, there was a span of 16 bases. CDR3 residues: CASSLAGGDLGELFF. In DNA form, the CDR3 reads TGTGCCAGCAGTTTGGCAGGAGGGGATCTTGGGGAGCTGTTTTTT.